This T cell receptor (beta chain) appears in the sequencing data of a study of cytomegalovirus exposure and HLA in healthy donors. Study-wide findings and caveats: Researchers left out some V segments, among them TRBV6-2 and TRBV6-3, as indistinguishable. The study listed approximately 160 cytomegalovirus-associated TCR beta chains. It was reported that the classifier diagnosed cytomegalovirus status with high specificity and sensitivity in both the original and validation cohorts. Analyzed later, most CMV-associated TCR beta chains appeared HLA-restricted.

The PCR used 60 Vbeta and 13 Jbeta primers. TCRdb's copy holds only in-frame clones and misses some; the assay was immunoSEQ multiplex PCR. Here the sample spans about 120,000 clones, approximately 80% being singletons. The CDR3 has 13 residues. Germline-derived CDR1 and CDR2 are SGHRS and YFSETQ. V was clipped by 1 base and J by 6 bases, with 8 bases between them. Regarding this clone: Its antigen is as yet unknown.

The sample comprised PBMCs. This receptor was obtained from a man aged 45 to 65 in good health and CMV-seropositive. The genes are TRBV5-1 and TRBJ2-4; D remains ambiguous. CDR3 nucleotide sequence: TGCGCCAGCAGCTTGTTAGGCGGAAACATTCAGTACTTC. This sequence encodes CASSLLGGNIQYF.